These 21 T cell receptor beta chains came from one sample sequenced in a study of blood T cell repertoires in COVID-19. Generated by immunoSEQ multiplex PCR, the TCRdb table keeps only in-frame clones and is missing some. Here the sample spans 150,000 to 200,000 clones, approximately 83% being singletons. The sequencing input was PBMCs or T cells enriched from blood (not recorded which). Every receptor here comes from a woman aged 60-75 years who had recovered from COVID-19.

The chain has TRBV5-1 and TRBJ1-2; 11 nucleotides match TRBD1. Losses at the gene ends were 4 bases for V and 8 bases for J; bases not matched to a gene: 10. CDR3 length equals 15 residues. The germline V gene has CDR1 SGHRS and CDR2 YFSETQ. DNA for the CDR3: TGCGCCAGCAGCCGGACAGGGGGCGTTAACTGGGGCTACACCTTC. Translation: CASSRTGGVNWGYTF.

The V call is TRBV12-3 or TRBV12-4, the J call TRBJ1-2; no reliable D call. This CDR3 comprises 12 residues. Deletions cut 3 bases from V and 9 bases from J, with 11 bases between. CDR3 in amino acids: CASSFGLQSYTF. The CDR3 coding sequence is TGTGCCAGCAGTTTTGGACTACAAAGCTACACCTTC.

The chain is built from TRBV18 and TRBJ2-1; 11 nucleotides line up with TRBD2. The J segment lost 6 bases and the V segment lost 3 bases, leaving 13 bases of the junction unmatched. The germline CDR1 and CDR2 sequences are KGHSH and LQKENI. This CDR3 is 18 amino acids long. Here the CDR3 DNA reads TGTGCCAGCTCACCCCCAGGGGCTAGACTAGCGGGACCCAATGAGCAGTTCTTC. Protein: CASSPPGARLAGPNEQFF. Looking up the rest from reference TRBV18 and TRBJ2-1 gives the full variable domain: NAGVMQNPRHLVRRRGQEARLRCSPMKGHSHVYWYRQLPEEGLKFMVYLQKENIIDESGMPKERFSAEFPKEGPSILRIQQVVRGDSAAYFCASSPPGARLAGPNEQFFGPGTRLTVL.

This clone has only one observation. This chain connects TRBV29-1 to TRBJ2-1; unclear D gene. V was shortened by 1 base and J by 2 bases, with 3 bases between the two germline ends. The length of the CDR3 is 12 residues. Germline V gene data show CDR1 as SQVTM and CDR2 as ANQGSEA. For the CDR3, the DNA is TGCAGCGTTGAAGCCACCTACAATGAGCAGTTCTTC. Protein: CSVEATYNEQFF.

The sample holds one count of this clone. The CDR3 here is CASSLESGAGANVLTF. CDR3 bases: TGTGCCAGCAGCTTAGAATCGGGGGCTGGGGCCAACGTCCTGACTTTC. The gene calls are TRBV7-6 and TRBJ2-6; tentatively, D is TRBD2 (6 bases). Germline CDR1 SGHVS, CDR2 FNYEAQ. The CDR3 extends over 16 amino acids. V gave up 1 base and J gave up 2 bases, with 9 bases separating them.

The chain employs TRBV3-1 (or the pseudogene TRBV3-2) and TRBJ2-7; TRBD1 agrees at 10 bases. Germline V lookup: CDR1 LGHDT, CDR2 YNNKEL (reference sequence). The V and J ends lost 5 bases and 1 base, in that order; junction bases with no gene match: 8. The CDR3 contains 16 residues. CDR3 bases: TGTGCCAGCAGCGAGCGAGGACAGGGGGGTTCCTACGAGCAGTACTTC. Protein product: CASSERGQGGSYEQYF.

The CDR3 DNA reads TGTGCCAGCAGCTTAAGTGGGGGACACACTTACTTC. Translating gives CASSLSGGHTYF. This chain connects TRBV7-8 to TRBJ2-5; D may be TRBD1 (6 bases). The CDR3 loop spans 12 amino acids. V was cut by 2 bases and J by 14 bases, with 15 bases left in between. Germline V gives CDR1 SGHVS, CDR2 FQNEAQ.

CDR3 region: CASSATGTAPYEQYF. CDR3 nucleotide sequence: TGTGCCAGCAGTGCTACCGGGACAGCACCCTACGAGCAGTACTTC. The chain has TRBV28 and TRBJ2-7, with TRBD1 identical over 7 bases. The CDR3 loop spans 15 amino acids. Germline V gives CDR1 MDHEN, CDR2 SYDVKM. J gave up 2 bases and V 5 bases, and 9 bases lay outside the gene matches.

The V gene is TRBV10-1, the J gene TRBJ2-1, with D maybe TRBD2 (7 bases). With 10 bases removed from V and 5 bases from J, the gap between germline ends came to 18 bases. The CDR3 is 14 residues long. Germline V gene lookup returns CDR1 WNHNN and CDR2 SYGVQD (reference sequence). The CDR3 DNA follows: TGCGCCACCTCGGCGAGGGGGGGGGACAATGAGCAGTTCTTC. Translation: CATSARGGDNEQFF.

As DNA, the CDR3 is TGCGCCAGCAGCGAGGGACACCCTCGGGAAAAACTGTTTTTT. It codes for CASSEGHPREKLFF. This chain connects TRBV5-1 to TRBJ1-4; possible D gene TRBD1, 6 bases. V was shortened by 4 bases and J by 8 bases, with 15 bases between the two germline ends. The CDR3 totals 14 residues. Germline-derived CDR1 and CDR2 are SGHRS and YFSETQ. The full variable domain, with the rest looked up from reference TRBV5-1 and TRBJ1-4, is KAGVTQTPRYLIKTRGQQVTLSCSPISGHRSVSWYQQTPGQGLQFLFEYFSETQRNKGNFPGRFSGRQFSNSRSEMNVSTLELGDSALYLCASSEGHPREKLFFGSGTQLSVL.

This clone was found many times. V gene TRBV24-1 combines with J gene TRBJ1-5; possibly TRBD1 for D (6 bases). The V gene's germline CDR1 is KGHDR and CDR2 SFDVKD. The CDR3 totals 17 residues. V lost 5 bases and J 3 bases, leaving 19 bases between the germline ends. For the CDR3, the DNA is TGTGCCACCAGTGGCATAAGCCAGGGGCCTATCAATCAGCCCCAGCATTTT. Translation gives CATSGISQGPINQPQHF.

This clone was counted once. The chain uses TRBV10-3 and TRBJ2-1, with D maybe TRBD2 (7 bases). The germline gives CDR1 ENHRY, CDR2 SYGVKD. Trimming shortened V by 6 bases and J by 5 bases, and 20 bases separated the two germline ends. The CDR3 extends over 16 amino acids. CDR3 sequence (DNA): TGTGCCATCAGCTTACAGTTCAGGGGAGGGAACAATGAGCAGTTCTTC. This gives the protein CAISLQFRGGNNEQFF.

The gene calls are TRBV19 and TRBJ2-7; TRBD1 agrees at 9 bases. The CDR3 consists of 15 residues. Trimming cost V 3 bases and J 3 bases; bases outside gene matches: 6. The germline CDR1 and CDR2 sequences are LNHDA and SQIVND (reference sequence). DNA of the CDR3: TGTGCCAGTAGTATTGAGGGACAGGGTTTCTACGAGCAGTACTTC. Protein product: CASSIEGQGFYEQYF. Looking up the rest from reference TRBV19 and TRBJ2-7 gives the full variable domain: DGGITQSPKYLFRKEGQNVTLSCEQNLNHDAMYWYRQDPGQGLRLIYYSQIVNDFQKGDIAEGYSVSREKKESFPLTVTSAQKNPTAFYLCASSIEGQGFYEQYFGPGTRLTVT.

This clone was counted between two and nine times. The chain joins TRBV4-1 to TRBJ1-2; 7 bases match TRBD1. The CDR3 runs 15 residues. With 1 base clipped from V and 5 bases from J, the junction kept 7 bases outside the gene matches. Per the germline V gene, CDR1 is MGHRA and CDR2 is YSYEKL. The CDR3 protein is CASSQGPGGGYGYTF. CDR3 in DNA: TGCGCCAGCAGCCAAGGTCCAGGGGGAGGATATGGCTACACCTTC.

This chain joins TRBV7-9 and TRBJ2-2, with 10 bases aligning to TRBD1. Losses at the gene ends were 2 bases for V and 5 bases for J; bases not matched to a gene: 5. The CDR3 consists of 16 residues. Germline assignment: CDR1 SEHNR and CDR2 FQNEAQ (reference sequence). This CDR3 reads CASSLSPGQGTGELFF. The CDR3 region has the DNA TGTGCCAGCAGCTTAAGTCCGGGACAGGGGACCGGGGAGCTGTTTTTT.

The chain uses TRBV3-1 (or the pseudogene TRBV3-2) and TRBJ2-7; no definite D call. The V and J ends lost 1 base and 3 bases respectively, with 7 bases between them. Germline V gene sequence: CDR1 LGHDT, CDR2 YNNKEL (reference sequence). The CDR3 contains 13 residues. CDR3 amino acids: CASSQVPNYEQYF. In DNA form, the CDR3 reads TGTGCCAGCAGCCAAGTCCCTAACTACGAGCAGTACTTC.

This chain joins TRBV7-2 and TRBJ1-1; D is perhaps TRBD1 (6 bases). Per the germline V gene, CDR1 is SGHTA and CDR2 is FQGNSA. V was pared by 4 bases and J by 6 bases, with 12 bases between. The CDR3 runs 13 residues. This chain's CDR3 is CASSSRGSAEAFF. The DNA for the CDR3 is TGTGCCAGCAGCTCAAGGGGGTCCGCTGAAGCTTTCTTT.

The chain employs TRBV3-1 (or the pseudogene TRBV3-2) and TRBJ2-7; the D gene is possibly TRBD2 (7 bases). Trimming stripped 0 bases from V and 4 bases from J, with 13 bases between. CDR1 is LGHDT and CDR2 is YNNKEL in the germline V gene (reference sequence). The CDR3 spans 15 residues. CDR3 residues: CASSQEAGAVYEQYF. CDR3 nucleotides: TGTGCCAGCAGCCAAGAGGCGGGGGCGGTGTACGAGCAGTACTTC.

V gene TRBV5-1 combines with J gene TRBJ2-1; 9 bases are shared with TRBD2. J was trimmed by 6 bases and V by 0 bases; bases with no gene match: 1. Germline CDR1 SGHRS, CDR2 YFSETQ. This CDR3 has 14 residues. In nucleotides, the CDR3 is TGCGCCAGCAGCTTGGAGACTAGCGGCAATGAGCAGTTCTTC. This sequence encodes CASSLETSGNEQFF.

The chain couples TRBV11-2 to TRBJ2-3; 10 bases line up with TRBD2. The length of the CDR3 is 16 residues. The V gene's germline CDR1 is SGHAT and CDR2 FQNNGV. The J segment lost 0 bases and the V segment lost 1 base, leaving 1 base of the junction unmatched. The CDR3 nucleotides are TGTGCCAGCAGCTTAGGACTAGCGGGCAGCACAGATACGCAGTATTTT. This sequence encodes CASSLGLAGSTDTQYF.

The chain has TRBV28 and TRBJ2-1; 11 positions match TRBD1. Trimming at V came to 6 bases and at J to 4 bases, leaving 20 bases not matched to a gene. CDR1 is MDHEN, CDR2 SYDVKM, per germline. The CDR3 is 20 residues long. CDR3 region: CASSSAGTGGSGGRYNEQFF. CDR3 in DNA: TGTGCCAGCAGCTCCGCCGGGACAGGGGGTTCGGGGGGCAGATACAATGAGCAGTTCTTC. The complete variable domain, with remaining parts taken from reference TRBV28 and TRBJ2-1, reads DVKVTQSSRYLVKRTGEKVFLECVQDMDHENMFWYRQDPGLGLRLIYFSYDVKMKEKGDIPEGYSVSREKKERFSLILESASTNQTSMYLCASSSAGTGGSGGRYNEQFFGPGTRLTVL.